Presented here are 24 T cell receptor beta chains from one specimen sequenced in a study of cytomegalovirus exposure and HLA in healthy donors (dated by TCRdb to 2016 to 2017). The library relied on the immunoSEQ multiplex PCR assay. For the multiplex PCR, a mixture combining 60 forward primers for TCR Vbeta segments and 13 reverse primers for TCR Jbeta segments was used. As stored in TCRdb, this immuneACCESS dataset retains in-frame rearrangements with V and J assigned. A fraction of the clones does not appear; measured against another copy, unresolved V genes explain less than half of the discrepancy, and the remainder lacks a known reason. The table for this sample lists more than 90,000 clones; 70% of them were counted only once. The ten largest clonotypes hold 8% to 9.5% of the sample. The sequencing sample was made of PBMCs. The receptors here all came from a man aged 25 to 45 in good health and CMV-seropositive.

The chain combines TRBV2 with TRBJ1-2; TRBD1 matches at 9 bases. CDR1 and CDR2 (germline): SNHLY, FYNNEI. The CDR3 length is 20 residues. Trimming removed 0 bases from V and 0 bases from J; junction bases left unmatched: 14. In nucleotides, the CDR3 is TGTGCCAGCAGTGAAGCCGGGGTTTGGAGACAGGGGGAGACTAACTATGGCTACACCTTC. It codes for CASSEAGVWRQGETNYGYTF.

The chain couples TRBV19 to TRBJ2-1, with 15 bases lining up with TRBD2. After removal of 5 bases from V and 7 bases from J, the junction contained 15 bases not matched to a gene. Germline V gives CDR1 LNHDA, CDR2 SQIVND (reference sequence). This CDR3 has 19 residues. Here the CDR3 reads CASSPQIGLAGGLSNEQFF. Written as DNA, the CDR3 is TGTGCCAGTAGTCCTCAGATTGGACTAGCGGGAGGGCTATCAAATGAGCAGTTCTTC.

V is TRBV5-1 and J is TRBJ2-7, with TRBD1 matching over 9 bases. Germline V gene sequence: CDR1 SGHRS, CDR2 YFSETQ. The CDR3 is made up of 15 amino acids. The trim removed 2 bases at V and 6 bases at J, leaving 9 bases unmatched. CDR3 amino acids: CASSFDRGDLREQYF. In DNA, the CDR3 is TGCGCCAGCAGCTTCGACAGGGGGGACTTGCGCGAGCAGTACTTC.

This clone has only a few counts. This chain connects TRBV6-5 to TRBJ1-6, with D perhaps matching TRBD1 (6 bases). This CDR3 is built from 15 residues. V was clipped by 2 bases and J by 7 bases, with 12 bases between them. CDR1 is MNHEY and CDR2 is SVGAGI in the germline V gene. CDR3: CASSYGSTGNSPLHF. The CDR3, as DNA: TGTGCCAGCAGTTACGGAAGCACAGGGAATTCACCCCTCCACTTT.

The V and J genes are TRBV11-2 and TRBJ1-4; D call uncertain. Looked up from germline, CDR1 is SGHAT and CDR2 is FQNNGV. The V gene lost 0 bases and the J gene lost 0 bases, with 8 bases spanning the gap. The CDR3 spans 16 residues. The CDR3: CASSLEAPATNEKLFF. CDR3 DNA sequence: TGTGCCAGCAGCTTAGAAGCCCCGGCAACTAATGAAAAACTGTTTTTT.

V gene TRBV9 combines with J gene TRBJ2-5, with D perhaps TRBD1 (5 bases). V lost 0 bases to trimming and J lost 5 bases, with 14 bases between them. The CDR3 totals 15 residues. Germline CDR1 is SGDLS and CDR2 is YYNGEE. This CDR3 is CASSVEGWGSETQYF. CDR3 nucleotide sequence: TGTGCCAGCAGCGTAGAAGGTTGGGGCAGCGAGACCCAGTACTTC.

The genes are TRBV5-1 and TRBJ2-5; 10 bases line up with TRBD2. The V and J ends lost 7 bases and 6 bases, in that order; junction bases with no gene match: 6. Per germline, CDR1 SGHRS and CDR2 YFSETQ. CDR3 length: 13 residues. Here the CDR3 reads CASESGGAKTQYF. CDR3 sequence (DNA): TGCGCCAGCGAAAGCGGGGGGGCGAAGACCCAGTACTTC.

The chain links TRBV5-1 to TRBJ1-2; 8 bases line up with TRBD1. The CDR3 runs 17 residues. Germline V gives CDR1 SGHRS, CDR2 YFSETQ. The V gene end was trimmed by 0 bases and the J gene end by 5 bases; junction bases not matched to a gene: 12. In nucleotides, the CDR3 is TGCGCCAGCAGCTTGGATCAGGGGGCGCCGAGGCAATATGGCTACACCTTC. This gives the protein CASSLDQGAPRQYGYTF.

The V gene is TRBV19, the J gene TRBJ1-1; possible D gene TRBD1, 5 bases. This CDR3 spans 14 amino acids. V was cut by 5 bases and J by 1 base, with 11 bases left in between. CDR1 is LNHDA and CDR2 is SQIVND in the germline V gene (reference sequence). The CDR3 here is CASSSSGENTEAFF. For the CDR3, the DNA is TGTGCCAGTAGTTCCTCGGGGGAGAACACTGAAGCTTTCTTT.

This rearrangement joins TRBV4-2 to TRBJ1-2; D possibly corresponds to TRBD1 (5 bases). V was trimmed by 4 bases and J by 6 bases, leaving 18 bases between them. CDR3 size: 15 residues. The germline V gene encodes CDR1 LGHNA and CDR2 YNFKEQ. DNA for the CDR3: TGTGCCAGCAGCCCTAACGGCCAGGGCGGGGATGGCTACACCTTC. As protein: CASSPNGQGGDGYTF.

This clone has just one count. The rearrangement links TRBV11-2 to TRBJ2-3, with 14 bases that match TRBD2. V shed 5 bases and J 5 bases; nucleotides not matched to a gene: 6. The CDR3 runs 16 residues. The germline gives CDR1 SGHAT, CDR2 FQNNGV. The CDR3 is CASSPGLAGAIDTQYF. The CDR3 DNA sequence: TGTGCCAGCAGCCCGGGACTAGCGGGGGCTATAGATACGCAGTATTTT.

This clone was detected a few times. The gene calls are TRBV27 and TRBJ2-3; D is possibly TRBD1 (5 bases). Germline V gene data show CDR1 as MNHEY and CDR2 as SMNVEV (reference sequence). The CDR3 runs 14 residues. The V gene lost 1 base and the J gene lost 3 bases, with 8 bases spanning the gap. Written as DNA, the CDR3 is TGTGCCAGCAGTTTATACCAGGGTACAGATACGCAGTATTTT. This gives the protein CASSLYQGTDTQYF.

This chain connects TRBV16 to TRBJ1-3; D unclear. This CDR3 comprises 15 residues. Trimming took 6 bases from V and 5 from J, leaving 17 bases between them. From germline, CDR1 is KGHSY and CDR2 FQNENV. The DNA for the CDR3 is TGTGCCAGCAGGCAAAATATGGCCGCCAGAAACACCATATATTTT. Its translation is CASRQNMAARNTIYF. Looking up the rest from reference TRBV16 and TRBJ1-3 gives the full variable domain: GEEVAQTPKHLVRGEGQKAKLYCAPIKGHSYVFWYQQVLKNEFKFLISFQNENVFDETGMPKERFSAKCLPNSPCSLEIQATKLEDSAVYFCASRQNMAARNTIYFGEGSWLTVV.

This clone was detected a few times. This sequence joins TRBV6-1 and TRBJ2-3, with D tentatively TRBD2 (6 bases). Per the germline V gene, CDR1 is MNHNS and CDR2 is SASEGT. The length of the CDR3 is 15 residues. V was trimmed by 8 bases and J by 2 bases, leaving 17 bases between them. The CDR3 bases are TGTGCCAGCTTGACGGGGGACCAGTTCACAGATACGCAGTATTTT. This sequence encodes CASLTGDQFTDTQYF.

The CDR3 here is CASTTGQGYEQYF. In DNA, the CDR3 is TGCGCCAGCACAACTGGACAGGGCTACGAGCAGTACTTC. V gene TRBV5-1 combines with J gene TRBJ2-7; 8 nucleotides align to TRBD1. J lost 3 bases, V lost 6 bases, and 5 bases had no gene match. CDR1 and CDR2 (germline): SGHRS, YFSETQ. The CDR3 has 13 residues.

This clone was observed once. The rearrangement links TRBV19 to TRBJ1-1, with D hard to call. The CDR3 totals 16 residues. From germline, CDR1 is LNHDA and CDR2 SQIVND (reference sequence). V was trimmed by 0 bases and J by 1 base, leaving 12 bases between them. The CDR3 DNA is TGTGCCAGTAGTATAGATCGTGGCAGGAAGAACACTGAAGCTTTCTTT. Protein sequence: CASSIDRGRKNTEAFF.

The rearrangement uses TRBV20-1 and TRBJ2-1; D possibly corresponds to TRBD1 (5 bases). The germline CDR1 and CDR2 sequences are DFQATT and SNEGSKA (reference sequence). There are 11 residues in the CDR3. The germline V and J ends were trimmed by 5 bases and 5 bases, with 7 bases remaining between them. The CDR3 loop is CSADSNNEQFF. In DNA, the CDR3 is TGCAGTGCTGACAGTAACAATGAGCAGTTCTTC.

The chain joins TRBV27 to TRBJ1-1, with D maybe TRBD1 (6 bases). This CDR3 is 11 amino acids long. V dropped 7 bases and J dropped 6 bases, with 9 bases sitting between them. CDR1 MNHEY and CDR2 SMNVEV come from the germline V gene (reference sequence). CDR3 loop: CASTYRAEAFF. In DNA form, the CDR3 reads TGTGCCAGCACCTACAGGGCTGAAGCTTTCTTT.

Only a few counts were recorded for this clone. This sequence joins TRBV19 and TRBJ1-2; TRBD1 agrees at 7 bases. Germline-derived CDR1 and CDR2 are LNHDA and SQIVND (reference sequence). The V and J ends lost 4 bases and 7 bases, in that order; junction bases with no gene match: 12. The CDR3 totals 15 residues. CDR3 amino acids: CASSKPHRGVGGYTF. CDR3 bases: TGTGCCAGTAGTAAACCCCACAGGGGTGTGGGTGGCTACACCTTC.

This clone has just a few counts. J is TRBJ2-7 and V is TRBV6-6, with D possibly being TRBD1 (5 bases). Germline CDR1 MNHNY, CDR2 SVGAGI (reference sequence). The CDR3 length is 14 residues. The V end lost 5 bases, the J end lost 2 bases, and 13 bases lay between the germline ends. The CDR3 DNA sequence: TGTGCCAGCAGTACCCCAGGGTTTACCTACGAGCAGTACGTC. Residues: CASSTPGFTYEQYV.

The chain links TRBV5-4 to TRBJ2-3, with a possible D match to TRBD2 (5 bases). The CDR3 contains 20 residues. CDR1 and CDR2 from the germline V gene are SGHNT and YYREEE (reference sequence). The V and J ends lost 2 bases and 0 bases respectively, with 25 bases between them. DNA for the CDR3: TGTGCCAGCAGCTTCGGGCTAACTACTGGGCGGGCCCCCAGCACAGATACGCAGTATTTT. This gives the protein CASSFGLTTGRAPSTDTQYF.

This clone was found a few times. The chain recombines TRBV5-4 with TRBJ1-1, with D possibly matching TRBD1 (6 bases). The CDR3 consists of 14 residues. V lost 2 bases to trimming and J lost 5 bases, with 13 bases between them. Germline-derived CDR1 and CDR2 are SGHNT and YYREEE (reference sequence). The CDR3 loop is CASSFVLQGTEAFF. CDR3 sequence (DNA): TGTGCCAGCAGCTTTGTGCTACAGGGAACTGAAGCTTTCTTT.

This clone has just a few counts. The V and J genes are TRBV5-1 and TRBJ2-1; TRBD2 aligns across 9 bases. The V segment lost 3 bases and the J segment 9 bases; nucleotides outside the gene matches: 10. The CDR3 length is 15 residues. The germline V gene encodes CDR1 SGHRS and CDR2 YFSETQ. CDR3 sequence reads: CASSSGGREVIEQFF. In nucleotides, the CDR3 is TGCGCCAGCAGCTCTGGCGGGAGGGAGGTGATTGAGCAGTTCTTC.

Comments on this clone: Other DNA sequences in the same sample also yield this CDR3. This chain joins TRBV7-9 and TRBJ2-7, with 7 bases fitting TRBD1. This CDR3 has 16 amino acids. V lost 6 bases and J lost 5; bases outside the gene matches: 16. From germline, CDR1 is SEHNR and CDR2 FQNEAQ (reference sequence). The CDR3 DNA sequence: TGTGCCAGCAGTCTCCCTCCGACAGGGAGTGTCCACGAGCAGTACTTC. Encoded protein: CASSLPPTGSVHEQYF.